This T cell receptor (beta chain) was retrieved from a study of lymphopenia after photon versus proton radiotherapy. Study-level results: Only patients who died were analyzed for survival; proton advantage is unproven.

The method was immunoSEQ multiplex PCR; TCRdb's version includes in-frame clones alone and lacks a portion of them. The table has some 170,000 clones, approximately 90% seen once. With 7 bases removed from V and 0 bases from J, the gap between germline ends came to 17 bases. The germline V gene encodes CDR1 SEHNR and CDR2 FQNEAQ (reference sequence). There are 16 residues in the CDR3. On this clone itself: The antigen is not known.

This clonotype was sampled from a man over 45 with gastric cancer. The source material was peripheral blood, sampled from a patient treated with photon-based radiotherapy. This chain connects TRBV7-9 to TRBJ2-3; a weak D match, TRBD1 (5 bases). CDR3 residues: CASTYQGAGSTDTQYF. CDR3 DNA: TGTGCCAGCACCTACCAAGGTGCAGGGAGCACAGATACGCAGTATTTT.